Below, one T cell receptor beta chain is given with its context. This specimen belongs to a study of OX40 agonist ivuxolimab in advanced cancers. The CDR3 consists of 14 residues. The V end lost 5 bases, the J end lost 2 bases, and 12 bases lay between the germline ends. Germline V gene lookup returns CDR1 MNHEY and CDR2 SVGAGI. Sequencing used immunoSEQ multiplex PCR; TCRdb keeps in-frame clones, though not all of them. The table records tens of thousands of clones, roughly nine tenths of them present only once. V gene TRBV6-5 combines with J gene TRBJ1-2, with D possibly being TRBD1 (5 bases). This receptor was taken from an adult with an advanced solid tumor such as melanoma, head and neck, liver or kidney cancer. The sequenced sample was CD4+ or CD8+ T cells sorted from blood, obtained in a trial of the OX40 agonist ivuxolimab. As DNA, the CDR3 is TGTGCCAGCAGTCTGGATTCAGGGAACTATGGCTACACCTTC. As protein: CASSLDSGNYGYTF.